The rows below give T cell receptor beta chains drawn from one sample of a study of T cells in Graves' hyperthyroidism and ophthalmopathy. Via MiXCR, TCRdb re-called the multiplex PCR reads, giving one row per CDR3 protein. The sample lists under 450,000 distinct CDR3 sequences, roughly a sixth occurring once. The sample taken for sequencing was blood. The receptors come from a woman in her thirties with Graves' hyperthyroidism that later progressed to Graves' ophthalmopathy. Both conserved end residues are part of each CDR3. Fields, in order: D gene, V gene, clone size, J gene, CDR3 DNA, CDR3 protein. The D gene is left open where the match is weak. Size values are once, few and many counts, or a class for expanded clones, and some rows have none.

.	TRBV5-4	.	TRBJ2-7	TGTGCCAGCAGCTTGGCGGGAATCGAATACGAGCAGTACTTC	CASSLAGIEYEQYF
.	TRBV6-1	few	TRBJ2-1	TGTGCCAGCAGTGAAGCACCCTTCGGCGGCTACAATGAGCAGTTCTTC	CASSEAPFGGYNEQFF
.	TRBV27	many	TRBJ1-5	TGTGCCAGCAGTTTCGGACAGCAGCAGCCCCAGCATTTT	CASSFGQQQPQHF
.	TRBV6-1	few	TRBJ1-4	TGTGCCAGCAGTGAAGTAGGGGGGACTAATGAAAAACTGTTTTTT	CASSEVGGTNEKLFF
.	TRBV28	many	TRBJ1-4	TGTGCCAGCAGCTCGATGGACGTCTCGGGAGAAAAACTGTTTTTT	CASSSMDVSGEKLFF
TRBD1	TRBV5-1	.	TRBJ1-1	TGCGCCAGCAGCTTGAACAGGGGCAGAACTGAAGCTTTCTTT	CASSLNRGRTEAFF
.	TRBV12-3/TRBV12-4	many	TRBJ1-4	TGTGCCAGCAGCCGAGTTACAGCGGGTCCTAATGAAAAACTGTTTTTT	CASSRVTAGPNEKLFF
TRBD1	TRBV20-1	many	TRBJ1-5	TGCAGTGCTGTCTCAGGGGGCGCAGGTCAGCCCCAGCATTTT	CSAVSGGAGQPQHF
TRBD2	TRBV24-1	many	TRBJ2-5	TGTGCCACCAGTGACCCCTGGCGGGGGGGGTTTGAGACCCAGTACTTC	CATSDPWRGGFETQYF
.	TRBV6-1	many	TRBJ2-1	TGTGCCAGCAGTTTCCTAGGGCGGGATGGAAATTACAATGAGCAGTTCTTC	CASSFLGRDGNYNEQFF
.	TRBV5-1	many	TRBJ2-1	TGCGCCAGCAGCTCCGTGGGGCTCGATGAGCAGTTCTTC	CASSSVGLDEQFF
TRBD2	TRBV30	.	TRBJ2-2	TGTGCCTGGAACAACCTAGCGGGGGGCCCCACCGGGGAGCTGTTTTTT	CAWNNLAGGPTGELFF
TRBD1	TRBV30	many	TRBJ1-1	TGTGCCTGGAGTGTATGGGGACAGAGGAACACTGAAGCTTTCTTT	CAWSVWGQRNTEAFF
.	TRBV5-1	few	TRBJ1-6	TGCGCCAGCAGCTTGGTGGGCCTAGGGTCACCCCTCCACTTT	CASSLVGLGSPLHF
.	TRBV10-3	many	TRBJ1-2	TGTGCCACATTCGGGGAGGGCAGGCCTAACTATGGCTACACCTTC	CATFGEGRPNYGYTF
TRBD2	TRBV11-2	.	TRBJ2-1	TGTGCCAGCAGCCCGCCTGGGAGGGCCCTCGACAATGAGCAGTTCTTC	CASSPPGRALDNEQFF
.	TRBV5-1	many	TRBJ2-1	TGCGCCAGCAGCAGGCCCAGCAACTACAATGAGCAGTTCTTC	CASSRPSNYNEQFF
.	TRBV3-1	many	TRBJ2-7	TGTGCCAGCAGCCAAGATCCGTTATCCGGCGGCGCAAGCTCCTACGAGCAGTACTTC	CASSQDPLSGGASSYEQYF
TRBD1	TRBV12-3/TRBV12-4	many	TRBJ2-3	TGTGCCAGCAATCCGACAGGGGGCGCGTTTACCGATACGCAGTATTTT	CASNPTGGAFTDTQYF
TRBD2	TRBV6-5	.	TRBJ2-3	TGTGCCAGCATTATGACTAGCGGGAGTGGAACAGATACGCAGTATTTT	CASIMTSGSGTDTQYF
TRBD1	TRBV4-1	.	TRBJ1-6	TGCGCCAGCAGCCCTCCGGGACAGGGGGCTTCACCCCTCCACTTT	CASSPPGQGASPLHF
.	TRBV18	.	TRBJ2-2	TGTGCCAGCTCACCTATCAACACCGGGGAGCTGTTTTTT	CASSPINTGELFF
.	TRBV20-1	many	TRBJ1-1	TGCAGTGCTAGAGATTCGTTAGAAGCTTTCTTT	CSARDSLEAFF
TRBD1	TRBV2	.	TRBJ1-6	TGTGCCAGCAGCAACAGGGGGTCTAATTCACCCCTCCACTTT	CASSNRGSNSPLHF
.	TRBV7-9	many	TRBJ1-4	TGTGCCAGCAGCTGGCGGGAACGGGAAAAACTGTTTTTT	CASSWREREKLFF
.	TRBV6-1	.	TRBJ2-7	TGTGCCAGCAGTGCCGAGGGTTCCTACGAGCAGTACTTC	CASSAEGSYEQYF
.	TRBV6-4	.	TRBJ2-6	TGTGCCAGCAGTCAACTCCTCTCTGGGGCCAACGTCCTGACTTTC	CASSQLLSGANVLTF
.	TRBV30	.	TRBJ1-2	TGTGCCTGGAGCTACGCTAACTATGGCTACACCTTC	CAWSYANYGYTF
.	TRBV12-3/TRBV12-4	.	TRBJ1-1	TGTGCCAGCAGTTTGGATCAGAGGAGCACTGAAGCTTTCTTT	CASSLDQRSTEAFF
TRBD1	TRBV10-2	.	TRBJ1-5	TGCGCCAGCAGTACAGGGGGTGTGATTCAGCCCCAGCATTTT	CASSTGGVIQPQHF
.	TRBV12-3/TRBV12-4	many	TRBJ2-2	TGTGCCAGCAGACTTGGACTTTCCGGGGAGCTGTTTTTT	CASRLGLSGELFF
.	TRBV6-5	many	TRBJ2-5	TGTGCCAGCAGTTACTCCGAGTACCGCGTTTGGGAGACCCAGTACTTC	CASSYSEYRVWETQYF
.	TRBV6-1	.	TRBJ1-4	TGTGCCAGCTGTAGGGGGACTAATGAAAAACTGTTTTTT	CASCRGTNEKLFF
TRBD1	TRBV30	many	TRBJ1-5	TGTGCCTGGAGTGCCGGGACAGGGGTTTATAGCAATCAGCCCCAGCATTTT	CAWSAGTGVYSNQPQHF
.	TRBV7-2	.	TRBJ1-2	TGTGCCAGCAGCTTAAACGGTAGGACGGACTTCGACTATGGCTACACCTTC	CASSLNGRTDFDYGYTF
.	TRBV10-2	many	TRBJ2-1	TGCGCCAGCAAAACCTTAGCCAATGAGCAGTTCTTC	CASKTLANEQFF
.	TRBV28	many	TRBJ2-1	TGTGCCAGCAGTTCCGATAAAACATCCAAAGACAGGATTCTCTACAATGAGCAGTTCTTC	CASSSDKTSKDRILYNEQFF
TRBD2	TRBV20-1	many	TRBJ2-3	TGCAGTGCTGAAAGACTAGCGGGCCGGGGCGATACGCAGTATTTT	CSAERLAGRGDTQYF
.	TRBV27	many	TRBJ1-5	TGTGCCAGCAGTTTTACAGGGTTTGGTCAGCCCCAGCATTTT	CASSFTGFGQPQHF
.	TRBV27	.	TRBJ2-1	TGTGCCAGCAGTGTGAGCGGGTCCTACAATGAGCAGTTCTTC	CASSVSGSYNEQFF
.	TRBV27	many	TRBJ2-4	TGTGCCAGCAGTTTAATGTTGGGTAGGGTTCAGTACTTC	CASSLMLGRVQYF